This T cell receptor beta chain was documented in a study of blood T cell repertoires in COVID-19. Study-wide background: Material from acute and convalescent COVID-19 was sourced from the United States, Italy and Spain. T cells, B-cell-depleted T cells, or PBMCs supplied cDNA or gDNA.

Between the trimmed V and J ends, which lost 7 bases and 1 base, there was a span of 12 bases. Per the germline V gene, CDR1 is SGHTA and CDR2 is FQGNSA. This CDR3 comprises 14 residues. In the original processing: Amplification of reference gene primers provided the estimated nucleated cell counts. The method was immunoSEQ multiplex PCR; TCRdb's version includes in-frame clones alone and lacks a portion of them. Clonal size and the V and J genes are those of that table, whereas D and trimming came from the DNA. The sample carries tens of thousands of clones, more than 80% recorded once. The rearrangement joins TRBV7-2 to TRBJ2-3, with D perhaps TRBD1 (6 bases). The material sequenced was peripheral blood. The TCR was taken from a woman of 80 years or more with acute or convalescent COVID-19. The CDR3 nucleotides read TGTGCCAGCAAACAGGGTTGGGGCACAGATACGCAGTATTTT. Translation gives CASKQGWGTDTQYF.